These T cell receptor beta chains were read from a single sample in a study of cytotoxic CD8 clonotypes in ibrutinib-treated CLL. Clones were read by immunoSEQ multiplex PCR, and TCRdb kept only the in-frame ones, dropping some. The sample records tens of thousands of clones, about 86% being singletons. The sample in question was PBMCs, obtained before ibrutinib treatment. Receptors were obtained from a human donor with chronic lymphocytic leukemia. Each CDR3 is given with its conserved first and last residue. D genes are given only for firm matches. Some rows have no size entry. The others give once, few or many, or a class for an expanded clone.

TRBV5-6	TRBJ1-2	once	-	CASSSTGRTYGYTF	TGTGCCAGCAGCTCAACTGGACGGACATATGGCTACACCTTC
TRBV5-6	TRBJ2-7	-	TRBD1	CASSLGPGQGVEQYF	TGTGCCAGCAGCTTAGGTCCGGGACAGGGGGTCGAGCAGTACTTC
TRBV19	TRBJ2-6	-	-	CASSSRRGGGPGANVLTF	TGTGCCAGTAGCTCGAGGCGGGGTGGAGGGCCTGGGGCCAACGTCCTGACTTTC
TRBV6-1	TRBJ2-7	-	-	CASRRDSYEQYF	TGTGCCAGCCGACGGGACTCCTACGAGCAGTACTTC
TRBV29-1	TRBJ1-2	-	-	CSCDTNYGYTF	TGCAGCTGTGACACCAACTATGGCTACACCTTC
TRBV5-1	TRBJ2-3	-	-	CASSRSGERDTQYF	TGCGCCAGCAGCCGTTCTGGGGAACGGGATACGCAGTATTTT
TRBV5-1	TRBJ1-1	-	-	CASSLGIGNVVTEAFF	TGCGCCAGCAGCTTGGGGATCGGGAACGTAGTCACTGAAGCTTTCTTT
TRBV19	TRBJ2-1	few	-	CASRAIDSSSYNEQFF	TGTGCCAGTAGGGCCATTGACTCCAGCTCCTACAATGAGCAGTTCTTC
TRBV2	TRBJ1-1	-	-	CASGLGTEAFF	TGTGCCAGCGGATTAGGGACTGAAGCTTTCTTT
TRBV5-1	TRBJ2-2	-	-	CASSHERVTGELFF	TGCGCCAGCAGCCACGAACGGGTCACCGGGGAGCTGTTTTTT